One and the same sample provided the 28 T cell receptor delta chains below, sequenced in a study of gamma-delta chains in newborns, infants, children (dated by TCRdb to 2018 to 2020). TCRdb shows the sequencer as Illumina MiSeq. TCRdb reanalyzed the public reads with the CATT caller, and identical DNA sequences were merged afterwards. The sample table shows 7,000 to 9,500 delta-chain clones, and 22% are seen once. Approximately 4.8% of the sample belongs to the ten largest clones. The sequencing input was blood. These receptors were taken from a child who was a newborn, infant or young child, either healthy, febrile or measles-vaccinated (not recorded which).

This clone was seen a few times. CDR3 in amino acids: CACDKVPTGDPYTDKLIF. The CDR3 DNA sequence: TGTGCCTGTGACAAAGTTCCTACTGGGGACCCGTACACCGATAAACTCATCTTT. The V gene is TRDV2, the J gene TRDJ1; D may match TRDD2 or TRDD3 (7 bases each). From germline, CDR1 is GEAIGNYY and CDR2 EKD. The CDR3 totals 18 residues. V was trimmed by 2 bases and J by 0 bases, leaving 21 bases between them.

This chain joins TRDV2 and TRDJ1; 7 positions agree with TRDD3. Germline V gene data show CDR1 as GEAIGNYY and CDR2 as EKD. V was pared by 0 bases and J by 0 bases, with 6 bases of the junction left unmatched. This CDR3 is built from 16 residues. CDR3 bases: TGTGCCTGTGACACCCTTAAGGGGATATACACCGATAAACTCATCTTT. Translated: CACDTLKGIYTDKLIF.

On this clone itself: The junction does not match germline at one end; this may be a read error. Other DNA sequences of this sample code for an identical CDR3. The rearrangement links TRDV2 to TRDJ1; 12 nucleotides align to TRDD3. Per germline, CDR1 GEAIGNYY and CDR2 EKD. The CDR3 runs 18 residues. CDR3 coding DNA: TGTGCCTGCGACACCCTCGCCGTACTGGGGGATACCACCGATAAACTCATCTTT. Translation gives CACDTLAVLGDTTDKLIF.

In its sample, this clone was seen a few times. V usage is TRDV1 and J usage is TRDJ1; D is perhaps TRDD3 (6 bases). V dropped 2 bases and J dropped 2 bases, with 33 bases sitting between them. The CDR3 is 22 residues long. Germline assignment: CDR1 TSWWSYY and CDR2 QGS. CDR3 sequence reads: CALGEKAPLIRGPGWGTDKLIF. The CDR3 nucleotides are TGTGCTCTTGGGGAAAAAGCCCCCCTCATCAGGGGCCCCGGCTGGGGAACCGATAAACTCATCTTT.

There are a few counts of this clone. CDR3 DNA: TGTGCCTGTGACGTAGTACTGGGGGACCACCTGTACACCGATAAACTCATCTTT. Encoded protein: CACDVVLGDHLYTDKLIF. The rearrangement joins TRDV2 to TRDJ1, with TRDD3 identical over 9 bases. CDR3 length: 18 residues. V dropped 3 bases and J dropped 0; count of bases not matched to a gene: 13. From germline, CDR1 is GEAIGNYY and CDR2 EKD.

V usage is TRDV2 and J usage is TRDJ1; D is perhaps TRDD2 (9 bases). V was pared by 3 bases and J by 0 bases, with 25 bases between. This CDR3 is built from 19 residues. CDR1 is GEAIGNYY, CDR2 EKD, per germline. The CDR3 DNA reads TGTGCCTGTGACTCCCTTCCTACTGGGGGTCATATGTACACCGATAAACTCATCTTT. This encodes CACDSLPTGGHMYTDKLIF.

Concerning this clone itself: One junction end disagrees with the germline gene, perhaps due to a read error. The chain uses TRDV2 and TRDJ3; TRDD3 agrees at 13 bases. The CDR3 runs to 21 residues. Germline V lookup: CDR1 GEAIGNYY, CDR2 EKD. The CDR3 DNA sequence: TGTGCCTGTGACACATTACTGGGGGATACGAAGATAGCCTGGGACACCCGAAAGATGTTTTTC. Amino acids: CACDTLLGDTKIAWDTRKMFF.

This clone has a handful of counts. The sample has other DNA sequences that encode this CDR3 too. The chain employs TRDV2 and TRDJ1, with D maybe TRDD3 (5 bases). The V and J ends lost 4 bases and 7 bases respectively, with 21 bases between them. CDR3 size: 15 residues. From germline, CDR1 is GEAIGNYY and CDR2 EKD. The CDR3 DNA reads as TGTGCCTGTGAGCGACTCGGGATTGAGGACCCTAAACTCATCTTT. Its protein product is CACERLGIEDPKLIF.

This clone was seen a few times. At one end, the junction sequence differs from germline, possibly due to a read error. The chain has TRDV2 and TRDJ1; no definite D call. CDR3 length equals 16 residues. Germline values: CDR1 GEAIGNYY, CDR2 EKD. DNA for the CDR3: TGTGCCCGTGACACCGTGGGAACTATTTCCACCGATAAACTCATCTTT. Amino acid sequence: CARDTVGTISTDKLIF.

This clone occurred a few times. The chain is built from TRDV1 and TRDJ3, with 10 bases identical to TRDD3. Germline V gene data show CDR1 as TSWWSYY and CDR2 as QGS. Trimming at V came to 3 bases and at J to 2 bases, leaving 22 bases not matched to a gene. The CDR3 has 24 amino acids. The CDR3 sequence: CALGDPPRGGYAPSGPWDTRQMFF. The CDR3 nucleotides are TGTGCTCTTGGGGACCCGCCCAGAGGGGGATACGCGCCCAGTGGGCCCTGGGACACCCGACAGATGTTTTTC.

This clone is classed as medium-sized (0.01 to 0.1%). The sample holds other DNA sequences that translate to the same CDR3. The V and J genes are TRDV1 and TRDJ1; D unresolved. In germline, CDR1 is TSWWSYY, CDR2 QGS. The CDR3 extends over 16 amino acids. V lost 0 bases and J 0 bases, leaving 11 bases between the germline ends. CDR3 in DNA: TGTGCTCTTGGGGAACTAGTAAACGGGCACACCGATAAACTCATCTTT. Translating it yields CALGELVNGHTDKLIF.

The gene calls are TRDV2 and TRDJ1; D is unclear. The germline CDR1 and CDR2 sequences are GEAIGNYY and EKD. The CDR3 runs 13 residues. V lost 3 bases, J lost 0 bases, and 7 bases lay in between. CDR3 in DNA: TGTGCCTGTGACCTACTGTACACCGATAAACTCATCTTT. Translation gives CACDLLYTDKLIF.

This clone is categorized as medium-sized (0.01 to 0.1%). Other DNA sequences from this sample encode an identical CDR3 as well. The chain uses TRDV2 and TRDJ1; TRDD3 agrees at 7 bases. The trim removed 3 bases at V and 0 bases at J, leaving 24 bases unmatched. The germline V gene has CDR1 GEAIGNYY and CDR2 EKD. This CDR3 region has 21 residues. CDR3 in amino acids: CACDQVSGVGGSTSYTDKLIF. CDR3 nucleotides: TGTGCCTGTGACCAAGTATCCGGGGTTGGGGGAAGTACCTCATACACCGATAAACTCATCTTT.

V usage is TRDV2 and J usage is TRDJ1; 11 nucleotides match TRDD3. The length of the CDR3 is 15 residues. Germline V gene sequence: CDR1 GEAIGNYY, CDR2 EKD. Germline trimming cut 0 bases from V and 4 bases from J; bases unmatched to any gene: 3. The CDR3 region is CACDTWGIRGDKLIF. CDR3 DNA sequence: TGTGCCTGTGACACCTGGGGGATACGAGGCGATAAACTCATCTTT.

The table lists this clone with a few counts. The V and J genes are TRDV2 and TRDJ1; 7 nucleotides align to TRDD3. The CDR3 contains 17 residues. The germline gives CDR1 GEAIGNYY, CDR2 EKD. The junction had 9 bases not matched to a gene; V was cut back by 0 bases and J by 0 bases. CDR3 DNA sequence: TGTGCCTGTGACACCCTGGTCGGGGATAGATACACCGATAAACTCATCTTT. Residues: CACDTLVGDRYTDKLIF.

About this clone: This may be a read error: a much more frequent sequence differs by one nucleotide. The J gene is TRDJ1, the V gene TRDV2; 8 bases are shared with TRDD3. The CDR3 is 20 amino acids. Germline values: CDR1 GEAIGNYY, CDR2 EKD. Here the CDR3 DNA reads TGTGCCTGTGACACCGTTGTTCCACTGGGGGGTAGAGGGTACACCGATAAACTCACCTTT. Protein: CACDTVVPLGGRGYTDKLTF.

This clone occurred a few times. CDR3 coding DNA: TGTGCCTGTGACACCGTGATAGTGGGGGATACGCGCTCCTGGGACACCCGACAGATGTTTTTC. Amino acids: CACDTVIVGDTRSWDTRQMFF. The rearrangement joins TRDV2 to TRDJ3; 11 bases map to TRDD3. The CDR3 loop spans 21 amino acids. Per the germline V gene, CDR1 is GEAIGNYY and CDR2 is EKD. Losses at the gene ends were 0 bases for V and 0 bases for J; bases not matched to a gene: 9.

This clone was counted only a few times. This rearrangement joins TRDV1 to TRDJ1, with D possibly being TRDD3 (6 bases). CDR3 length: 17 amino acids. CDR1 is TSWWSYY and CDR2 is QGS in the germline V gene. Trimming left V 5 bases short and J 4 bases short, with 23 bases between. The CDR3 coding sequence is TGTGCTCTTGGGCCGCCTCCTTTACACTGGGAGATCGATAAACTCATCTTT. Its protein product is CALGPPPLHWEIDKLIF.

This clone was seen a handful of times. The J gene is TRDJ3, the V gene TRDV2, with 7 bases lining up with TRDD3. This CDR3 is 20 amino acids long. The germline CDR1 and CDR2 sequences are GEAIGNYY and EKD. The junction had 13 bases not matched to a gene; V was cut back by 3 bases and J by 0 bases. CDR3 protein: CACDATVLGASSWDTRQMFF. DNA for the CDR3: TGTGCCTGTGACGCAACGGTCCTGGGGGCGAGCTCCTGGGACACCCGACAGATGTTTTTC.

This clone was picked up a small number of times. The genes are TRDV2 and TRDJ1; the match to TRDD3 covers 10 bases. The trim removed 7 bases at V and 4 bases at J, leaving 11 bases unmatched. The CDR3 contains 15 residues. The germline V gene encodes CDR1 GEAIGNYY and CDR2 EKD. CDR3 coding DNA: TGTGCCTGCTCCACCTTACTGGGGGATCACGATAAACTCATCTTT. It codes for CACSTLLGDHDKLIF.

This clone turned up a few times. The chain employs TRDV2 and TRDJ1, with D possibly TRDD3 on 6 matching bases. Trimming removed 7 bases at V and 1 base at J, with 18 bases between. The CDR3 is made up of 15 amino acids. CDR1 and CDR2 from the germline V gene are GEAIGNYY and EKD. CDR3 DNA sequence: TGTGCCTGCGATGACATGGGGGCCTTCACCGATAAACTCATCTTT. Translated: CACDDMGAFTDKLIF.

The gene calls are TRDV1 and TRDJ2; no clear D. CDR3 length: 17 amino acids. Trimming removed 4 bases at V and 13 bases at J, with 28 bases between. Germline assignment: CDR1 TSWWSYY and CDR2 QGS. The CDR3 spells CALGVFKRALRPQSLFF. DNA of the CDR3: TGTGCTCTTGGGGTCTTTAAGCGAGCCCTCCGTCCCCAGTCACTCTTCTTT.

The chain is built from TRDV2 and TRDJ3, with 10 bases matching TRDD3. The germline V gene encodes CDR1 GEAIGNYY and CDR2 EKD. V lost 3 bases and J lost 2; bases outside the gene matches: 9. This CDR3 is built from 19 residues. In DNA, the CDR3 is TGTGCCTGTGACGTCGTACTGGGGGATGCTACCTGGGACACCCGACAGATGTTTTTC. It is translated as CACDVVLGDATWDTRQMFF.

In its sample, this clone was seen a few times. V and J are TRDV2 and TRDJ1; 7 nucleotides line up with TRDD3. Looked up from germline, CDR1 is GEAIGNYY and CDR2 is EKD. J gave up 4 bases and V 1 base, and 11 bases lay outside the gene matches. CDR3 length: 16 residues. CDR3 loop: CACDTLGAPRGDKLIF. Here the CDR3 DNA reads TGTGCCTGTGACACTCTGGGGGCGCCTCGGGGCGATAAACTCATCTTT.

V is TRDV2 and J is TRDJ1; 7 nucleotides agree with TRDD3. Germline assignment: CDR1 GEAIGNYY and CDR2 EKD. The V segment lost 3 bases and the J segment 0 bases; nucleotides outside the gene matches: 30. The CDR3 covers 23 residues. The CDR3 coding sequence is TGTGCCTGTGACCTTTTACTGGGGAATACGCGAAAGGGTGAGGCGAGGTACACCGATAAACTCATCTTT. Its translation: CACDLLLGNTRKGEARYTDKLIF.

Concerning this clone: Distinct nucleotide sequences in the sample also encode this CDR3. The chain links TRDV2 to TRDJ1; TRDD3 aligns across 9 bases. CDR3 length equals 16 residues. In germline, CDR1 is GEAIGNYY, CDR2 EKD. V gave up 0 bases and J gave up 0 bases; unmatched junction bases: 4. CDR3 DNA sequence: TGTGCCTGTGACACCGTAGGGGGATACTACACCGATAAACTCATCTTT. Residues: CACDTVGGYYTDKLIF.

Comments on this clone: The sample has other DNA sequences that encode this CDR3 too. This chain connects TRDV2 to TRDJ2; 10 bases fit TRDD3. Trimming cost V 3 bases and J 5 bases; bases outside gene matches: 5. The CDR3 covers 15 residues. Germline CDR1 GEAIGNYY, CDR2 EKD. The CDR3 DNA reads as TGTGCCTGTGACGTACTGGGGGATGGTACAGCACAACTCTTCTTT. Translation: CACDVLGDGTAQLFF.

The genes are TRDV2 and TRDJ1; D is uncertain. Per the germline V gene, CDR1 is GEAIGNYY and CDR2 is EKD. V was pared by 0 bases and J by 0 bases, with 19 bases between. The CDR3 has 18 amino acids. CDR3 amino acids: CACDTLSLTQEYTDKLIF. The CDR3 DNA sequence: TGTGCCTGTGACACCCTCTCTCTGACCCAGGAGTACACCGATAAACTCATCTTT.